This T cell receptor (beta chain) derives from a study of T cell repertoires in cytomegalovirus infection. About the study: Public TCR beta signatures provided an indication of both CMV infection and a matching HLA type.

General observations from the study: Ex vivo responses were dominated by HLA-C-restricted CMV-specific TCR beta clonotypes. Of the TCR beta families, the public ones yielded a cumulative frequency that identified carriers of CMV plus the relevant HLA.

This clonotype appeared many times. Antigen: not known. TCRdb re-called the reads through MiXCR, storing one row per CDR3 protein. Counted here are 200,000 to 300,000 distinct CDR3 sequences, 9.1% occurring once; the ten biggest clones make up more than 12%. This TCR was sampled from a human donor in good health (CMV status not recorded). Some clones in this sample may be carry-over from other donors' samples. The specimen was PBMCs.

This CDR3 is CASSLLIAIPGQPGNTIYF. The DNA of the CDR3 is TGTGCCAGCAGCTTGTTAATAGCGATCCCTGGACAGCCTGGAAACACCATATATTTT. The chain uses TRBV7-2 and TRBJ1-3; tentative D call: TRBD1 (6 bases). Germline V CDR1 and CDR2: SGHTA, FQGNSA. The CDR3 is 19 residues long. V was cut by 3 bases and J by 2 bases, with 23 bases left in between. The entire variable domain, with the rest obtained from reference TRBV7-2 and TRBJ1-3, is as follows: GAGVSQSPSNKVTEKGKDVELRCDPISGHTALYWYRQSLGQGLEFLIYFQGNSAPDKSGLPSDRFSAERTGGSVSTLTIQRTQQEDSAVYLCASSLLIAIPGQPGNTIYFGEGSWLTVV.